This T cell receptor beta chain is drawn from a study of patients and donors after allogeneic stem cell transplantation. TCRdb ran MiXCR on the RT-PCR reads and lists one entry per CDR3 protein. The sample lists about 110,000 distinct CDR3 sequences, about a third occurring once. Losses at the gene ends were 6 bases for V and 5 bases for J; bases not matched to a gene: 3. Germline CDR1 and CDR2: ENHRY and SYGVKD. This CDR3 contains 12 residues. Sequenced: blood, either unsorted or a sorted T cell fraction (not recorded which). The chain has TRBV10-3 and TRBJ2-5; 7 nucleotides align to TRBD1. This receptor was identified in a human donor who was either an allogeneic HSCT recipient or a stem cell or donor lymphocyte infusion donor (not recorded which). It is not recorded whose cells these are; they may come from a transplant donor. CDR3 in DNA: TGTGCCATCAGCAGGGGGAAGGAGACCCAGTACTTC. Translating gives CAISRGKETQYF.